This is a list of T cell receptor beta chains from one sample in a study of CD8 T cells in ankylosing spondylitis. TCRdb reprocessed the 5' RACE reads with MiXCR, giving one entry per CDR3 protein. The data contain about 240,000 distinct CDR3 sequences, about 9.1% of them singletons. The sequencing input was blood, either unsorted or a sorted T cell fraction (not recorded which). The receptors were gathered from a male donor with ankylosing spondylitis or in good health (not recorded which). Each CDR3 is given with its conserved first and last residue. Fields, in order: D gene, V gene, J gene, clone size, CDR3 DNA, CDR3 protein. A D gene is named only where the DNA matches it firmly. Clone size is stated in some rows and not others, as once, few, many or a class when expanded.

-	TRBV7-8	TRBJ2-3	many	TGTGCCAGCAGCCGGACAATGAATACGCAGTATTTT	CASSRTMNTQYF
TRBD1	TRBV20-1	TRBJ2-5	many	TGCAGTGCTAGAGATTATCGGGACAGAAAAGAGACCCAGTACTTC	CSARDYRDRKETQYF
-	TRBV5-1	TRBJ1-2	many	TGCGCCAGCGTGACTTTGGGGTATCAATATGGCTACACCTTC	CASVTLGYQYGYTF
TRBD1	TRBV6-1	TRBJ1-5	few	TGTGCCAGCACCGATGCGACAGGGGCCAATCAGCCCCAGCATTTT	CASTDATGANQPQHF
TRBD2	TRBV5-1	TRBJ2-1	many	TGCGCCAGCAGCAAGACTAGCGGGAGGGCCGGTTCCTACAATGAGCAGTTCTTC	CASSKTSGRAGSYNEQFF
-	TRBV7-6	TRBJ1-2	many	TGTGCCAGCAGCTCAATTGCGGGGTCCACTTTGCTTGGCTACACCTTC	CASSSIAGSTLLGYTF
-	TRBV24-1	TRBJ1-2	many	TGTGCCACCAGTGATTCCCAGTTCGGGGGCTACACCTTC	CATSDSQFGGYTF
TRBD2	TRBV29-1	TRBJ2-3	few	TGCAGCGTGGGGGGACTAGCGCTTGATACGCAGTATTTT	CSVGGLALDTQYF
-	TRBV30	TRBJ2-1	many	TGTGCCTGGAGCGGGACGTTATACAATGAGCAGTTCTTC	CAWSGTLYNEQFF
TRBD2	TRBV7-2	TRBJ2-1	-	TGTGCCAGCAGACATAGCGGGGTCTACAATGAGCAGTTCTTC	CASRHSGVYNEQFF
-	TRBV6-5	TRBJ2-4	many	TGTGCCAGCAGTTATGCTACCAGGGGGGACATTCAGTACTTC	CASSYATRGDIQYF
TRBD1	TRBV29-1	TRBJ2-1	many	TGCAGCGTCGACGGGACAGGGGGTGACAATGAGCAGTTCTTC	CSVDGTGGDNEQFF
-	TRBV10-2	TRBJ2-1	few	TGCGCCAGCAGTGAGTCCGTAGGCTACGAGCAGTTCTTC	CASSESVGYEQFF
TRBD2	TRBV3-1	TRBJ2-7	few	TGTGCCAGCAGCCAAGGAGCGGGAGGGCCTTACGAGCAGTACTTC	CASSQGAGGPYEQYF
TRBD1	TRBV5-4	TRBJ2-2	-	TGTGCCAGCAGCTTGGGTTTCATCGGACAGGGTTTAATGGCGAGCACCGGGGAGCTGTTTTTT	CASSLGFIGQGLMASTGELFF
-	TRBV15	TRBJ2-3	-	TGTGCCACCAGCAGAGAGACAGGATGCACAGATACGCAGTATTTT	CATSRETGCTDTQYF
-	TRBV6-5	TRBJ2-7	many	TGTGCCAGCAGTTCCTCCAGGAGCTCCTACGAGCAGTACTTC	CASSSSRSSYEQYF
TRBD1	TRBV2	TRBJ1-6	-	TGTGCCAGCACCCTACAGGGGGTGATCGGATCACCCCTCCACTTT	CASTLQGVIGSPLHF
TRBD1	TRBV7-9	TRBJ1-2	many	TGTGCCAGCAGCTCACAGGGGAACCTAGACTATGGCTACACCTTC	CASSSQGNLDYGYTF
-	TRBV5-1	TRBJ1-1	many	TGCGCCAGCAGCTTGAAATCGAACACTGAAGCTTTCTTT	CASSLKSNTEAFF
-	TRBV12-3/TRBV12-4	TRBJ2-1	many	TGTGCCAGTGGAGTAGTTGTCGGGAATGAGCAGTTCTTC	CASGVVVGNEQFF
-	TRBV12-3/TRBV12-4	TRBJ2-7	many	TGTGCCAGCAGTTTCGGGCAGAAAGGCGAGCAGTACTTC	CASSFGQKGEQYF
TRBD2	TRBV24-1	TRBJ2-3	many	TGTGCCACCAGTGATCCTGGACTAGCGGGAATCCCCACAGATACGCAGTATTTT	CATSDPGLAGIPTDTQYF
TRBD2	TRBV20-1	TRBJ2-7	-	TGCAGTGCTAGAAAGCCTAGCGGGGGTTACGAGCAGTACTTC	CSARKPSGGYEQYF
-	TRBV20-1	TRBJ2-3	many	TGCAGTGCTAGCACGACTAGAAGTTTCACAGATACGCAGTATTTT	CSASTTRSFTDTQYF
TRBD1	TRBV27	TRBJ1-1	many	TGTGCCAGCAGTTTACGGAACAGGGGAAACACTGAAGCTTTCTTT	CASSLRNRGNTEAFF
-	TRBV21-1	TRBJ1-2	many	TGTGCCAGCAGCAAGCCACAGGGACCTAACTATGGCTACACCTTC	CASSKPQGPNYGYTF
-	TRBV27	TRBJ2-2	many	TGTGCCAGCAATAAGGGACGAGGGACCAACACCGGGGAGCTGTTTTTT	CASNKGRGTNTGELFF
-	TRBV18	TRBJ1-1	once	TGTGCCAGCTCAATTTTGAGCACTGAAGCTTTCTTT	CASSILSTEAFF
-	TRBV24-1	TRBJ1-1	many	TGTGCCACCAGTGATCAGGGGACGGGCACTGAAGCTTTCTTT	CATSDQGTGTEAFF
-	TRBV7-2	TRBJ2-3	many	TGTGCCAGCAGCTCTCGGACGACCAGCACAGATACGCAGTATTTT	CASSSRTTSTDTQYF
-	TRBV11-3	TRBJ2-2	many	TGTGCCAGCAGCCTTACTAGAACCGGGGAGCTGTTTTTT	CASSLTRTGELFF
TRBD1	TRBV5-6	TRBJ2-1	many	TGTGCCAGCAGCGCCGGGACAGCCGGAGGAAATGAGCAGTTCTTC	CASSAGTAGGNEQFF
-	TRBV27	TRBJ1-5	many	TGTGCCAGCAGTTTATTCGGAAGGAACAATCAGCCCCAGCATTTT	CASSLFGRNNQPQHF
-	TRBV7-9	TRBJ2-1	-	TGTGCCAGCAGCTTAGCTGCAGGTGAGCAGTTCTTC	CASSLAAGEQFF
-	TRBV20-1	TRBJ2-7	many	TGCAGTGTGGCGCAGGGCCGCTACGAGCAGTACTTC	CSVAQGRYEQYF
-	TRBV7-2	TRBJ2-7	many	TGTGCCAGCAGCTTAGCGCCGGGCGAGCAGTACTTC	CASSLAPGEQYF
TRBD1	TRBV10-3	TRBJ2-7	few	TGTGCCATCAGAACCGGGACAGGGGGCTTTGGGGAGCAGTACTTC	CAIRTGTGGFGEQYF
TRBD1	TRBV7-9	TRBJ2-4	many	TGTGCCAGCAGCGGGGACAGGGTAGCCAAAAACATTCAGTACTTC	CASSGDRVAKNIQYF
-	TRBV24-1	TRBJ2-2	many	TGTGCCACCAGTGATTTAGAACAGCCAGGGGAGCTGTTTTTT	CATSDLEQPGELFF
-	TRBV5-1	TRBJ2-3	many	TGCGCCAGCAGCTTGGCCACCAGGACAGATACGCAGTATTTT	CASSLATRTDTQYF
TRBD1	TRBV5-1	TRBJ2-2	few	TGCGCCAGCAGCCTGTGGGACAGGGGCGCCACCGGGGAGCTGTTTTTT	CASSLWDRGATGELFF
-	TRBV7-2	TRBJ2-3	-	TGTGCCAGCGCCCCTGGGCATGACACAGATACGCAGTATTTT	CASAPGHDTDTQYF
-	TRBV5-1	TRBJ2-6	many	TGCGCCAGCAGCCCTATTCCCCACGGGACTTCCAGCTCTGGGGCCAACGTCCTGACTTTC	CASSPIPHGTSSSGANVLTF
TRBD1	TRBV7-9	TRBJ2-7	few	TGTGCCAGCAGCCCTGGCGGGACAGGGGCGCACGAGCAGTACTTC	CASSPGGTGAHEQYF
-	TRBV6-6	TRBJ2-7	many	TGTGCCAGCAGTCTACAGGGAAGAATGGCCTACGAGCAGTACTTC	CASSLQGRMAYEQYF
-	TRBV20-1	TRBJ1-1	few	TGCAGTGCTAGAGATGGGATGGGTCGGGGCACTGAAGCTTTCTTT	CSARDGMGRGTEAFF
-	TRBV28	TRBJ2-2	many	TGTGCCAGTCTGGGGTCCTGGGGCACCGGGGAGCTGTTTTTT	CASLGSWGTGELFF
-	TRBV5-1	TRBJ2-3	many	TGCGCCAGCAGCTTGGCCGGGGGGCTGACAGATACGCAGTATTTT	CASSLAGGLTDTQYF
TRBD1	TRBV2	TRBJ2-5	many	TGTGCCAGCAGACTACAGGGGGGTGGAGGAGAGACCCAGTACTTC	CASRLQGGGGETQYF